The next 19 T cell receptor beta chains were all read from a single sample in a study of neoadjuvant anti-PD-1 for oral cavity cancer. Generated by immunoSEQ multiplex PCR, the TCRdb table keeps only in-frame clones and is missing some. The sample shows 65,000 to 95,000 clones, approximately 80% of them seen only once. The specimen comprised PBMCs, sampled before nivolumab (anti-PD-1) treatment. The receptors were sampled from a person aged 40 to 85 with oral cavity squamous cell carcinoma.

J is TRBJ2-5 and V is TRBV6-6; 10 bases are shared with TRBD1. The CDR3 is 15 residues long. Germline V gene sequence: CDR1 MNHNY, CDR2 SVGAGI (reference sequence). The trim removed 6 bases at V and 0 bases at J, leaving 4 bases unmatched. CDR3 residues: CASRWGQGYQETQYF. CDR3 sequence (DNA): TGTGCCAGCAGGTGGGGACAGGGGTACCAAGAGACCCAGTACTTC.

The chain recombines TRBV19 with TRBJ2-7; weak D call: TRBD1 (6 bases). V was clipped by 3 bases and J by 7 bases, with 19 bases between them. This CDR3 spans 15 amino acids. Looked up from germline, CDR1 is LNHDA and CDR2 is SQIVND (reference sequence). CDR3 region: CASSMPGQITSEQYF. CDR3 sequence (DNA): TGTGCCAGTAGTATGCCCGGACAGATCACGAGTGAGCAGTACTTC.

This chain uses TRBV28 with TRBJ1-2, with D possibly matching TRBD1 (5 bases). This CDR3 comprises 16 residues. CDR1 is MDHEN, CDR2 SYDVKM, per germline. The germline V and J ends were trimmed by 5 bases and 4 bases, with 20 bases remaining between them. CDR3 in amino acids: CASSRDYDSPIYGYTF. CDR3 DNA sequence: TGTGCCAGCAGTCGCGACTACGACAGTCCGATCTATGGCTACACCTTC.

This CDR3 reads CASSPQLNTEAFF. CDR3 nucleotides: TGTGCCAGCAGCCCACAACTGAACACTGAAGCTTTCTTT. The genes are TRBV14 and TRBJ1-1, with D unclear. This CDR3 region has 13 residues. Germline-derived CDR1 and CDR2 are SGHDN and FVKESK. The V end lost 4 bases, the J end lost 0 bases, and 6 bases lay between the germline ends. The complete variable domain, with remaining parts taken from reference TRBV14 and TRBJ1-1, reads EAGVTQFPSHSVIEKGQTVTLRCDPISGHDNLYWYRRVMGKEIKFLLHFVKESKQDESGMPNNRFLAERTGGTYSTLKVQPAELEDSGVYFCASSPQLNTEAFFGQGTRLTVV.

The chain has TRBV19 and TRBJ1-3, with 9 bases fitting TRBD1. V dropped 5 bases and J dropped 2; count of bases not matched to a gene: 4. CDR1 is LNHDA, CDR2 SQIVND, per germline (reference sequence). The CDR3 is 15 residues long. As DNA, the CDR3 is TGTGCCAGTAGTGCCCGACAGGGGGCTGGAAACACCATATATTTT. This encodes CASSARQGAGNTIYF.

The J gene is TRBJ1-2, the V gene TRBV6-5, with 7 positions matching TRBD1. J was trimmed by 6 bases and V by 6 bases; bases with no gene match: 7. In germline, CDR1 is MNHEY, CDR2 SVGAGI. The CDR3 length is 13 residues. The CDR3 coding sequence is TGTGCCAGCAGCCCAGACAGGGTCCATGGCTACACCTTC. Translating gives CASSPDRVHGYTF.

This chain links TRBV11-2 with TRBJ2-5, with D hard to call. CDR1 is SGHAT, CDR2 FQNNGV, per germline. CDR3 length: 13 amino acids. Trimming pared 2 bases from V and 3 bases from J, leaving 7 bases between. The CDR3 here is CASSLQLEETQYF. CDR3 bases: TGTGCCAGCAGCTTACAACTGGAAGAGACCCAGTACTTC. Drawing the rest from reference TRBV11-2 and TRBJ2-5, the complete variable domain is EAGVAQSPRYKIIEKRQSVAFWCNPISGHATLYWYQQILGQGPKLLIQFQNNGVVDDSQLPKDRFSAERLKGVDSTLKIQPAKLEDSAVYLCASSLQLEETQYFGPGTRLLVL.

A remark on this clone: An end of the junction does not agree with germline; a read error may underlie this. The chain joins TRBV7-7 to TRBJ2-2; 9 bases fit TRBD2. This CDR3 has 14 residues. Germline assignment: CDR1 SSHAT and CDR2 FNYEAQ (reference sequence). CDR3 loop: CASSLGTSLGELFF. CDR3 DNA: TGTGCTAGCAGCTTAGGGACTAGCCTCGGGGAGCTGTTTTTT. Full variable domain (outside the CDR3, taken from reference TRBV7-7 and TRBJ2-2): GAGVSQSPRYKVTKRGQDVTLRCDPISSHATLYWYQQALGQGPEFLTYFNYEAQPDKSGLPSDRFSAERPEGSISTLTIQRTEQRDSAMYRCASSLGTSLGELFFGEGSRLTVL.

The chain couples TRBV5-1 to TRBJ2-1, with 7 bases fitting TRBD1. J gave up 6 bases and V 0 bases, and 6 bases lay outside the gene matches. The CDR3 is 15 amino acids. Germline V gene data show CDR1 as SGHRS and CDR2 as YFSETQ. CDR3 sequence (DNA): TGCGCCAGCAGCTTGGGGCAGACAGGGCTCAATGAGCAGTTCTTC. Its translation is CASSLGQTGLNEQFF.

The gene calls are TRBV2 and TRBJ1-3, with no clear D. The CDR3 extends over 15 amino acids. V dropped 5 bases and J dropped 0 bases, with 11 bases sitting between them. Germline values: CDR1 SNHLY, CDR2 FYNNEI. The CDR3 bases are TGTGCCAGCAGTCCCATACTTACCTCTGGAAACACCATATATTTT. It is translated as CASSPILTSGNTIYF.

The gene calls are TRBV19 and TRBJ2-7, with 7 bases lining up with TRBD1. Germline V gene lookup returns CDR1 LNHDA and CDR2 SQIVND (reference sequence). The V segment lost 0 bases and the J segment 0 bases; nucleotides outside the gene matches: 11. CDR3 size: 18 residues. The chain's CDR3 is CASSIEVVGDSSSYEQYF. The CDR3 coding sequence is TGTGCCAGTAGTATAGAAGTCGTCGGGGACAGCAGCTCCTACGAGCAGTACTTC.

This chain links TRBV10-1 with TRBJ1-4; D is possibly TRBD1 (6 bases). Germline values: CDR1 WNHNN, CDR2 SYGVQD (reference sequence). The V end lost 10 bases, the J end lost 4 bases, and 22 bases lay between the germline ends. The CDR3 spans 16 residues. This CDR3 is CATLYRAPQFNEKLFF. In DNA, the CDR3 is TGCGCCACCCTATACAGGGCTCCCCAGTTTAATGAAAAACTGTTTTTT.

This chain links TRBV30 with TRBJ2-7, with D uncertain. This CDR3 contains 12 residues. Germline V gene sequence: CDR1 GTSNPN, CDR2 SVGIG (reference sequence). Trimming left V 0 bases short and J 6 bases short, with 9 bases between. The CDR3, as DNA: TGTGCCTGGAGTGTACGTTGGAGCGAGCAGTACTTC. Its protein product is CAWSVRWSEQYF.

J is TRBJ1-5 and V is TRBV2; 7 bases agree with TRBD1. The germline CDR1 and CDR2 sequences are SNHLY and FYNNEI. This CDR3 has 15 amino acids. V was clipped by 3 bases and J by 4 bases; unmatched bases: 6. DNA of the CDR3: TGTGCCAGCAGTGATTTTGCGACAGGGAATCAGCCCCAGCATTTT. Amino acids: CASSDFATGNQPQHF. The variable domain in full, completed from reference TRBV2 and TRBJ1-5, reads EPEVTQTPSHQVTQMGQEVILRCVPISNHLYFYWYRQILGQKVEFLVSFYNNEISEKSEIFDDQFSVERPDGSNFTLKIRSTKLEDSAMYFCASSDFATGNQPQHFGDGTRLSIL.

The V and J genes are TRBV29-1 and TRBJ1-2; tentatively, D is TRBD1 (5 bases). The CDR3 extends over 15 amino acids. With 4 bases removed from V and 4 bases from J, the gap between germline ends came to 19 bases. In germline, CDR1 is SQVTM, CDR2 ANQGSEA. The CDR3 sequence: CSVARGGYRGYGYTF. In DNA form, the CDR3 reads TGCAGCGTTGCCCGGGGGGGTTATAGGGGCTATGGCTACACCTTC.

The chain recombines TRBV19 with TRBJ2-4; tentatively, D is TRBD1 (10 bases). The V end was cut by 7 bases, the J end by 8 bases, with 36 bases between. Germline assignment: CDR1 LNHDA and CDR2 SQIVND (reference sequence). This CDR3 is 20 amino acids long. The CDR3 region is CASTPGTGARGRAIEDIQYF. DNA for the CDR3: TGTGCCAGTACCCCAGGGACAGGGGCGCGCGGGAGGGCCATTGAGGACATTCAGTACTTC.

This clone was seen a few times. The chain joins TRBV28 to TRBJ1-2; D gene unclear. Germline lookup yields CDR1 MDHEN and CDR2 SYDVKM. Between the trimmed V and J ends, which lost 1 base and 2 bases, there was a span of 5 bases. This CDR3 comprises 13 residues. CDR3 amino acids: CASSLSGNYGYTF. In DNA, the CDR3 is TGTGCCAGCAGTTTATCTGGGAACTATGGCTACACCTTC.

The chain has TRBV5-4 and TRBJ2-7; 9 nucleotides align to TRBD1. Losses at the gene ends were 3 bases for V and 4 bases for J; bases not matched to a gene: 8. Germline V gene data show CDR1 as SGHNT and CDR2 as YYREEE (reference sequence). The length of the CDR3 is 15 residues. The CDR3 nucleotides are TGTGCCAGCAGCTCGATACAGGGGGCGCGGTACGAGCAGTACTTC. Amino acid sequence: CASSSIQGARYEQYF.

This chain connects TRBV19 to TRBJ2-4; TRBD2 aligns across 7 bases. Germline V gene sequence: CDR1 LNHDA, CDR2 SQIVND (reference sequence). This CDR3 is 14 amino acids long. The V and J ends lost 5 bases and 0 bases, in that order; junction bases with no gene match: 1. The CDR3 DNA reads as TGTGCCAGTAGTTCGGGGGGAGCCAAAAACATTCAGTACTTC. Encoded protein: CASSSGGAKNIQYF.